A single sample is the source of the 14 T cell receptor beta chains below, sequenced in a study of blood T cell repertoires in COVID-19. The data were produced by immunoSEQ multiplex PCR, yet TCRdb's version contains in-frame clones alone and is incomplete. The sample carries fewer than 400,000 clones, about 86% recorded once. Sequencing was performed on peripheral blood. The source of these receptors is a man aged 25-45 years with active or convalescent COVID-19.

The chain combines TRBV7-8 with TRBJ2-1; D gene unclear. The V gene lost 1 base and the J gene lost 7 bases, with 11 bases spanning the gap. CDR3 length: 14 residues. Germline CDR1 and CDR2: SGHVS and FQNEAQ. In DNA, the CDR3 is TGTGCCAGCAGCTTAGGTAGCCGCTGGAATGAGCAGTTCTTC. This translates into CASSLGSRWNEQFF.

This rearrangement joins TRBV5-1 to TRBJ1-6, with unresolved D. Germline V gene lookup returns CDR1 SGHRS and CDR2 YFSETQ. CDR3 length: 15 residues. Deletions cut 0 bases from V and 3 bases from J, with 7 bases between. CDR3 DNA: TGCGCCAGCAGCTTGGAAATCAACTATAATTCACCCCTCCACTTT. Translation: CASSLEINYNSPLHF.

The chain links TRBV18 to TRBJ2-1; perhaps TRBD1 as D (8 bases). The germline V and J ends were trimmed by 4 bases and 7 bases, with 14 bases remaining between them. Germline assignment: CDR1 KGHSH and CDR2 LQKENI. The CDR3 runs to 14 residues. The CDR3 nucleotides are TGTGCCAGCTCACAAACAGGGGGGGAGAATGAGCAGTTCTTC. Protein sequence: CASSQTGGENEQFF.

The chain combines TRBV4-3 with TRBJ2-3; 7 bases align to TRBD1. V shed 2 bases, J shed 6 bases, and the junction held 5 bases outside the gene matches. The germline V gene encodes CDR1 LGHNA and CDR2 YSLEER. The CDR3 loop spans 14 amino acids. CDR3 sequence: CASSQYRGQDTQYF. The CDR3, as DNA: TGCGCCAGCAGCCAATACAGGGGTCAGGATACGCAGTATTTT.

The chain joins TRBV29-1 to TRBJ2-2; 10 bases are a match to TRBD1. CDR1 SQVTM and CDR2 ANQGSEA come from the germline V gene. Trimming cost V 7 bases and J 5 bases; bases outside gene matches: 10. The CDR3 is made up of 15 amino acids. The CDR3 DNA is TGCAGCGCAATTCGGACAGGGGGTATAACCGGGGAGCTGTTTTTT. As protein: CSAIRTGGITGELFF.

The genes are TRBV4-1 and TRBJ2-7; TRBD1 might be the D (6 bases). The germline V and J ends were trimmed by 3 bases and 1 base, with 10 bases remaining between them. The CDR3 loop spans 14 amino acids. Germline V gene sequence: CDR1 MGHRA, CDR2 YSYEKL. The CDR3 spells CASSQLGQSYEQYF. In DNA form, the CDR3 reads TGCGCCAGCAGCCAGCTCGGACAGTCCTACGAGCAGTACTTC.

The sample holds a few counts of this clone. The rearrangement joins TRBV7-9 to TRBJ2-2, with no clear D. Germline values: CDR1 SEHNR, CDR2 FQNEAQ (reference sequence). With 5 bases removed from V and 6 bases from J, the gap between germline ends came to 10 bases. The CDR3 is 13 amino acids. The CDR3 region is CASSREDPGELFF. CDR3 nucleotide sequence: TGTGCCAGCAGCCGAGAGGATCCCGGGGAGCTGTTTTTT.

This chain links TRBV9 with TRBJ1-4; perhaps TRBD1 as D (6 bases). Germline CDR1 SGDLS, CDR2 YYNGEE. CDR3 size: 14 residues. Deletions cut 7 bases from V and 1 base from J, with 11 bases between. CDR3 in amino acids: CASSLGGTNEKLFF. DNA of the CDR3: TGTGCCAGCTCACTAGGGGGAACTAATGAAAAACTGTTTTTT. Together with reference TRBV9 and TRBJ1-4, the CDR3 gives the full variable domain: DSGVTQTPKHLITATGQRVTLRCSPRSGDLSVYWYQQSLDQGLQFLIQYYNGEERAKGNILERFSAQQFPDLHSELNLSSLELGDSALYFCASSLGGTNEKLFFGSGTQLSVL.

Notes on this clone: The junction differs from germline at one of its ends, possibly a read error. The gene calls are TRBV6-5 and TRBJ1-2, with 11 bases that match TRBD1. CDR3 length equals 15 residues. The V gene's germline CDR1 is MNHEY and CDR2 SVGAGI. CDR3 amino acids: CARRGPGQGDYGYTF. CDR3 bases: TGTGCCCGCAGGGGGCCGGGACAGGGGGACTATGGCTACACCTTC.

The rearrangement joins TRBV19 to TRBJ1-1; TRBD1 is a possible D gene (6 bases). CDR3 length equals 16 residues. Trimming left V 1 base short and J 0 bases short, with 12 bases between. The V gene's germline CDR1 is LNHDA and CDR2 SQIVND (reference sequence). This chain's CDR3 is CASSIGAGAMNTEAFF. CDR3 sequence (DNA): TGTGCCAGTAGTATAGGGGCAGGGGCTATGAACACTGAAGCTTTCTTT.

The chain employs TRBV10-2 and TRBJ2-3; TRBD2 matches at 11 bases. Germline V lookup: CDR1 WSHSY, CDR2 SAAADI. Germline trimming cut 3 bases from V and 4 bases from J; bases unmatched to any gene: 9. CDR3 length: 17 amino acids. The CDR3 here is CASSEIIAGGQADTQYF. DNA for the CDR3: TGCGCCAGCAGTGAAATTATAGCGGGGGGGCAGGCAGATACGCAGTATTTT.

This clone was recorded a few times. CDR3 in amino acids: CASHSRGSPYEQYF. In DNA, the CDR3 is TGTGCCAGCCACTCAAGGGGCTCCCCCTACGAGCAGTACTTC. J is TRBJ2-7 and V is TRBV19; tentatively, D is TRBD1 (5 bases). Trimming removed 9 bases from V and 2 bases from J, with 17 bases in between. Germline lookup yields CDR1 LNHDA and CDR2 SQIVND (reference sequence). This CDR3 region has 14 residues.

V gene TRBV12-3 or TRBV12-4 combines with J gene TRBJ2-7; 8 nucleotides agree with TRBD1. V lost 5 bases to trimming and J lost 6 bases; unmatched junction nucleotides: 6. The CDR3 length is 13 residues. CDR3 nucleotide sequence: TGTGCCAGCAGTCTCGGACAGGGTAGCGAGCAGTACTTC. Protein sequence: CASSLGQGSEQYF.

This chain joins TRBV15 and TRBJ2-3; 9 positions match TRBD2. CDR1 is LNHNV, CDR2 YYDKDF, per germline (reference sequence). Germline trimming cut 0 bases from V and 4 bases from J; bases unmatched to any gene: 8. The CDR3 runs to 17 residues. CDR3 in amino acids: CATSRDFGGGVPDTQYF. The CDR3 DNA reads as TGTGCCACCAGCAGAGATTTCGGCGGGGGGGTCCCAGATACGCAGTATTTT.